A single sample is the source of the 21 T cell receptor beta chains below, sequenced in a study of T-cell memory formation after mild COVID-19 (dated by TCRdb to the early 2020s). The library was prepared using 5' RACE. The listed sequencing device is Illumina NovaSeq 6000. The raw public reads went through TCRdb reprocessing: fastp at Q25, MiXCR clone calling, in-frame beta chains kept. Each entry is one CDR3 protein sequence, shown with its most common DNA and genes. The sample records 150,000 to 200,000 distinct CDR3 sequences, roughly 12% of which are singletons. The top ten clonotypes cover 3% to 4% of the sample. Sequencing used PBMCs or a T cell subset sorted from them (not recorded which). The receptor source for this set is a man aged 18 to 29 who had mild COVID-19 (a few samples of this study predate the infection). The sample titles of this study are shuffled in the database, so cell type and time point are left out; the donor was told from shared clones.

The chain links TRBV20-1 to TRBJ1-2; D perhaps matches TRBD1 (5 bases). There are 18 residues in the CDR3. Germline lookup yields CDR1 DFQATT and CDR2 SNEGSKA (reference sequence). Trimming stripped 2 bases from V and 4 bases from J, with 26 bases between. CDR3 nucleotide sequence: TGCAGTGCTAGAAATACCCAAAGCAGGGCAGGGAATTTCTATGGCTACACCTTC. Its translation is CSARNTQSRAGNFYGYTF.

The J gene is TRBJ1-6, the V gene TRBV2; D is possibly TRBD1 (5 bases). Trimming took 8 bases from V and 7 from J, leaving 15 bases between them. CDR1 is SNHLY and CDR2 is FYNNEI in the germline V gene. This CDR3 region has 14 residues. The CDR3, as DNA: TGTGCCAGCGGTTACCGGGACGGGAATTCACCCCTCCACTTT. Translation gives CASGYRDGNSPLHF.

The V call is TRBV3-1, the J call TRBJ1-1, with TRBD1 as a possible D gene (5 bases). Trimming stripped 3 bases from V and 7 bases from J, with 15 bases between. The CDR3 loop spans 14 amino acids. Per the germline V gene, CDR1 is LGHDT and CDR2 is YNNKEL (reference sequence). The DNA for the CDR3 is TGTGCCAGCAGCCATACAGGCTCGGGGGGTGAAGCTTTCTTT. Its protein product is CASSHTGSGGEAFF.

This clonotype has a handful of counts. The J gene is TRBJ1-2, the V gene TRBV18; 9 bases line up with TRBD1. The CDR3 is 14 amino acids. V lost 1 base to trimming and J lost 5 bases; unmatched junction nucleotides: 2. The germline gives CDR1 KGHSH, CDR2 LQKENI. CDR3 region: CASSPRDRVYGYTF. The CDR3, as DNA: TGTGCCAGCTCACCACGGGACAGGGTATATGGCTACACCTTC.

This clonotype was counted ten times or more. This chain uses TRBV7-2 with TRBJ2-1; D is ambiguous. This CDR3 has 15 residues. V was cut by 1 base and J by 7 bases, with 14 bases left in between. The germline gives CDR1 SGHTA, CDR2 FQGNSA. As DNA, the CDR3 is TGTGCCAGCAGCTTAGTCGAATGGGGTCGGAATGAGCAGTTCTTC. Amino acids: CASSLVEWGRNEQFF. The variable domain in full, completed from reference TRBV7-2 and TRBJ2-1, reads GAGVSQSPSNKVTEKGKDVELRCDPISGHTALYWYRQSLGQGLEFLIYFQGNSAPDKSGLPSDRFSAERTGGSVSTLTIQRTQQEDSAVYLCASSLVEWGRNEQFFGPGTRLTVL.

V usage is TRBV5-1 and J usage is TRBJ2-6, with TRBD1 as a possible D gene (6 bases). V lost 3 bases and J 2 bases, leaving 15 bases between the germline ends. CDR1 is SGHRS and CDR2 is YFSETQ in the germline V gene. The CDR3 runs 17 residues. Written as DNA, the CDR3 is TGCGCCAGCAGCTACCTCGAGGGGGAGCCTGGGGCCAACGTCCTGACTTTC. Protein sequence: CASSYLEGEPGANVLTF.

This clonotype was seen only a few times. The gene calls are TRBV6-2 or TRBV6-3 and TRBJ2-7; the match to TRBD1 covers 7 bases. Germline V gene sequence: CDR1 MNHEY, CDR2 SVGEGT. The CDR3 contains 14 residues. Trimming at V came to 6 bases and at J to 6 bases, leaving 11 bases not matched to a gene. This CDR3 is CASRRTGTSFEQYV. Written as DNA, the CDR3 is TGTGCCAGCAGACGGACAGGAACGTCTTTCGAGCAGTACGTC.

This clonotype was seen ten or more times. The chain couples TRBV20-1 to TRBJ2-7, with D perhaps TRBD1 or TRBD2 (5 bases each). The CDR3 sequence is 15 residues long. In germline, CDR1 is DFQATT, CDR2 SNEGSKA (reference sequence). V was cut by 6 bases and J by 1 base, with 19 bases left in between. The chain's CDR3 is CSARDVRVMSYEQYF. The CDR3 bases are TGCAGTGCCCGGGACGTGAGGGTCATGTCCTACGAGCAGTACTTC.

There are many counts of this clonotype. The chain has TRBV6-6 and TRBJ2-7; 8 nucleotides line up with TRBD1. The CDR3 is 17 amino acids. Germline values: CDR1 MNHNY, CDR2 SVGAGI (reference sequence). V was pared by 0 bases and J by 7 bases, with 14 bases of the junction left unmatched. The CDR3 DNA is TGTGCCAGCAGTTACTCGTATGGGACAGGCCCTTTTGGGGAGCAGTACTTC. It encodes CASSYSYGTGPFGEQYF.

This clonotype was detected only a few times. The chain employs TRBV7-9 and TRBJ1-1; TRBD1 is a possible D gene (6 bases). The germline V gene encodes CDR1 SEHNR and CDR2 FQNEAQ (reference sequence). The V gene lost 5 bases and the J gene lost 4 bases, with 14 bases spanning the gap. The CDR3 spans 14 residues. CDR3 protein: CASSLQGRVTEAFF. The CDR3 DNA reads TGTGCCAGCAGCCTCCAGGGGAGGGTCACTGAAGCTTTCTTT.

The rearrangement links TRBV5-1 to TRBJ2-2; TRBD1 matches 8 bases. Germline V lookup: CDR1 SGHRS, CDR2 YFSETQ. V shed 4 bases, J shed 4 bases, and the junction held 9 bases outside the gene matches. The CDR3 runs to 16 residues. The CDR3 here is CASSRLTGAGTGELFF. Here the CDR3 DNA reads TGCGCCAGCAGCCGCCTGACAGGGGCGGGCACCGGGGAGCTGTTTTTT.

This clonotype was found a few times. This rearrangement joins TRBV5-4 to TRBJ2-2; TRBD1 might be the D (6 bases). Germline V lookup: CDR1 SGHNT, CDR2 YYREEE (reference sequence). CDR3 size: 16 residues. V dropped 1 base and J dropped 2 bases, with 12 bases sitting between them. The CDR3 region is CASSLRTGINTGELFF. CDR3 nucleotides: TGTGCCAGCAGCTTGCGCACAGGGATAAACACCGGGGAGCTGTTTTTT.

Many counts were recorded for this clonotype. The chain uses TRBV5-1 and TRBJ1-1; D perhaps matches TRBD1 (5 bases). The V gene's germline CDR1 is SGHRS and CDR2 YFSETQ. The CDR3 has 14 amino acids. Trimming removed 0 bases at V and 11 bases at J, with 17 bases between. The CDR3 DNA follows: TGCGCCAGCAGCTTGGGGCCCGAGGCGGGGCCGGCTTTCTTT. Its translation: CASSLGPEAGPAFF.

This clonotype was detected a few times. The chain couples TRBV4-1 to TRBJ1-1; D ambiguous. V was clipped by 0 bases and J by 1 base, with 6 bases between them. In germline, CDR1 is MGHRA, CDR2 YSYEKL. The CDR3 consists of 14 residues. The CDR3, as DNA: TGCGCCAGCAGCCAAGATCCAGCGAACACTGAAGCTTTCTTT. This sequence encodes CASSQDPANTEAFF.

Only a few counts were recorded for this clonotype. The chain has TRBV20-1 and TRBJ2-1; 8 bases line up with TRBD2. The CDR3 sequence is 12 residues long. Germline V gene data show CDR1 as DFQATT and CDR2 as SNEGSKA (reference sequence). Trimming removed 6 bases from V and 7 bases from J; junction bases left unmatched: 5. The CDR3, as DNA: TGCAGTGCCCCCGGGAGGGTTAATGAGCAGTTCTTC. This codes for CSAPGRVNEQFF.

Only a few counts were recorded for this clonotype. The chain joins TRBV6-6 to TRBJ1-5; D ambiguous. The germline gives CDR1 MNHNY, CDR2 SVGAGI (reference sequence). The V gene lost 8 bases and the J gene lost 0 bases, with 11 bases spanning the gap. This CDR3 contains 14 residues. Here the CDR3 reads CASGPSDSNQPQHF. The CDR3 DNA sequence: TGTGCCAGCGGACCCTCGGATAGCAATCAGCCCCAGCATTTT.

This clonotype showed up just a few times. The chain is built from TRBV19 and TRBJ1-5, with D perhaps TRBD1 (5 bases). Germline CDR1 reads LNHDA; CDR2 reads SQIVND (reference sequence). V was trimmed by 4 bases and J by 2 bases, leaving 15 bases between them. CDR3 length: 16 amino acids. Here the CDR3 reads CASSKLGRVGNQPQHF. Here the CDR3 DNA reads TGTGCCAGTAGTAAGCTCGGCAGGGTTGGCAATCAGCCCCAGCATTTT.

This clonotype has a handful of counts. The chain links TRBV5-1 to TRBJ2-3; possible D gene TRBD1, 5 bases. The CDR3 has 14 amino acids. Germline V gene lookup returns CDR1 SGHRS and CDR2 YFSETQ. V was cut by 5 bases and J by 4 bases, with 14 bases left in between. The CDR3 DNA follows: TGCGCCAGCAGTTTCCAGGGTATGGCAGATACGCAGTATTTT. Its protein is CASSFQGMADTQYF.

This clonotype occurred many times. V usage is TRBV5-1 and J usage is TRBJ2-1; 8 bases line up with TRBD2. This CDR3 region has 13 residues. Germline V gene sequence: CDR1 SGHRS, CDR2 YFSETQ. The junction had 4 bases not matched to a gene; V was cut back by 4 bases and J by 7 bases. The CDR3 DNA sequence: TGCGCCAGCAGCCCCGGGGGGGCTAATGAGCAGTTCTTC. It encodes CASSPGGANEQFF.

This chain connects TRBV3-1 to TRBJ2-1; D not certain. From germline, CDR1 is LGHDT and CDR2 YNNKEL (reference sequence). CDR3 length: 11 amino acids. The V end lost 6 bases, the J end lost 5 bases, and 5 bases lay between the germline ends. CDR3 loop: CASSRNNEQFF. The CDR3 DNA sequence: TGTGCCAGCAGTCGGAACAATGAGCAGTTCTTC.

V usage is TRBV4-1 and J usage is TRBJ1-1; 8 bases line up with TRBD1. CDR3 size: 16 residues. Germline loops: CDR1 MGHRA, CDR2 YSYEKL. Germline trimming cut 4 bases from V and 1 base from J; bases unmatched to any gene: 8. The CDR3 protein is CASSRSTGDQNTEAFF. As DNA, the CDR3 is TGCGCCAGCAGCCGGTCGACAGGGGACCAGAACACTGAAGCTTTCTTT.